This T cell receptor beta chain is drawn from a study of blood T cell repertoires in COVID-19. Germline lookup yields CDR1 MNHEY and CDR2 SVGAGI. The V gene end was trimmed by 6 bases and the J gene end by 5 bases; junction bases not matched to a gene: 6. The CDR3 contains 13 residues. The method was immunoSEQ multiplex PCR; TCRdb's version includes in-frame clones alone and lacks a portion of them. Of roughly 130,000 clones listed, approximately 87% are singletons. The V gene is TRBV6-5, the J gene TRBJ1-2, with TRBD1 identical over 7 bases. This clonotype was sampled from a woman in her sixties or seventies with acute or convalescent COVID-19. What was sequenced was peripheral blood. The CDR3 loop is CASRKGGGYGYTF. CDR3 in DNA: TGTGCCAGCAGAAAAGGGGGCGGGTATGGCTACACCTTC.